Sequencing of this T cell receptor beta chain was carried out in a study of blood T cell repertoires in COVID-19. Sequencing was performed with immunoSEQ multiplex PCR; in TCRdb, only in-frame clones are kept and a portion is missing. The data hold some 170,000 clones, with roughly 87% observed a single time. The sequenced sample was PBMCs or T cells enriched from blood (not recorded which). The clonotype originates from a human donor with acute COVID-19. The donor label of this sample is uncertain.

DNA for the CDR3: TGTGCCAGCAGCCCGGGTCTCATGGGTCAGCCCCAGCATTTT. The encoded protein is CASSPGLMGQPQHF. This sequence joins TRBV28 and TRBJ1-5; D remains ambiguous. Trimming removed 6 bases from V and 6 bases from J, with 15 bases in between. This CDR3 is 14 amino acids long. The germline V gene has CDR1 MDHEN and CDR2 SYDVKM.